The 11 T cell receptor beta chains in this list originate from one sample, sequenced in a study of blood T cell repertoires in COVID-19. Clones were read by immunoSEQ multiplex PCR, and TCRdb kept only the in-frame ones, dropping some. The sample shows 310,000 or so clones, 70% to 90% of them seen only once. Input material: peripheral blood. These receptors were taken from a man between 65 and 85 years old with acute or convalescent COVID-19.

This clone was observed once. This sequence joins TRBV28 and TRBJ1-1, with a weak D call TRBD1 (6 bases). The CDR3 contains 15 residues. Germline values: CDR1 MDHEN, CDR2 SYDVKM. V was clipped by 9 bases and J by 5 bases, with 22 bases between them. The CDR3 DNA is TGTGCCAGTCCCCCAAGCGGGGGCATTCGGACTGAAGCTTTCTTT. Translated: CASPPSGGIRTEAFF.

The chain uses TRBV6-6 and TRBJ2-3; 7 bases agree with TRBD2. The CDR3 spans 16 residues. Germline CDR1 and CDR2: MNHNY and SVGAGI (reference sequence). V lost 2 bases and J lost 2; bases outside the gene matches: 7. The CDR3, as DNA: TGTGCCAGCAGTTACATGGGGGGGTCCCTCACAGATACGCAGTATTTT. This encodes CASSYMGGSLTDTQYF.

The V call is TRBV21-1, the J call TRBJ1-1. TRBV21-1 is described as a pseudogene. The CDR3 consists of 16 residues. The CDR3 DNA sequence: TGTGCCAGCAGCAAAGTCCGGGGGGGGCGTCACACTGAAGCTTTCTTT. It specifies CASSKVRGGRHTEAFF.

V and J are TRBV4-2 and TRBJ1-1; D gene ambiguous. In germline, CDR1 is LGHNA, CDR2 YNFKEQ. This CDR3 is 17 amino acids long. The V gene lost 0 bases and the J gene lost 0 bases, with 14 bases spanning the gap. The CDR3 DNA sequence: TGTGCCAGCAGCCAAGAACCCTCGGCGGGCCTGAACACTGAAGCTTTCTTT. This sequence encodes CASSQEPSAGLNTEAFF.

In DNA, the CDR3 is TGCGCCAGCGCTTCGGGGGGGCTGCACAATGAGCAGTTCTTC. This sequence encodes CASASGGLHNEQFF. The V call is TRBV5-1, the J call TRBJ2-1, with 8 nucleotides matching TRBD2. Germline assignment: CDR1 SGHRS and CDR2 YFSETQ. CDR3 length: 14 residues. J lost 5 bases, V lost 7 bases, and 8 bases had no gene match. Looking up the rest from reference TRBV5-1 and TRBJ2-1 gives the full variable domain: KAGVTQTPRYLIKTRGQQVTLSCSPISGHRSVSWYQQTPGQGLQFLFEYFSETQRNKGNFPGRFSGRQFSNSRSEMNVSTLELGDSALYLCASASGGLHNEQFFGPGTRLTVL.

CDR3 DNA: TGTGCCACCAACAGGGGCGACACAGATACGCAGTATTTT. It codes for CATNRGDTDTQYF. The chain carries TRBV24-1 and TRBJ2-3; 7 nucleotides agree with TRBD1. The CDR3 loop spans 13 amino acids. Germline values: CDR1 KGHDR, CDR2 SFDVKD. The J segment lost 2 bases and the V segment lost 8 bases, leaving 3 bases of the junction unmatched.

The gene calls are TRBV7-9 and TRBJ1-4; D remains ambiguous. Trimming removed 5 bases from V and 8 bases from J, with 15 bases in between. Germline CDR1 SEHNR, CDR2 FQNEAQ (reference sequence). This CDR3 region has 14 residues. The CDR3 DNA reads as TGTGCCAGCAGCCCTCCCGGCCACGGGGAAAAACTGTTTTTT. Its translation: CASSPPGHGEKLFF.

The CDR3 sequence: CAWSLLGGYDQPQHF. The DNA of the CDR3 is TGTGCCTGGAGCCTCCTAGGAGGTTACGATCAGCCCCAGCATTTT. This chain joins TRBV30 and TRBJ1-5; D is unclear. The CDR3 spans 15 residues. CDR1 and CDR2 (germline): GTSNPN, SVGIG (reference sequence). Trimming removed 3 bases at V and 5 bases at J, with 17 bases between.

The chain is built from TRBV6-5 and TRBJ2-7, with 8 nucleotides matching TRBD2. Germline-derived CDR1 and CDR2 are MNHEY and SVGAGI. The CDR3 has 15 residues. Trimming at V came to 2 bases and at J to 3 bases, leaving 6 bases not matched to a gene. For the CDR3, the DNA is TGTGCCAGCAGTTACAGCCGGGGGGGTAACTACGAGCAGTACTTC. This translates into CASSYSRGGNYEQYF.

The table lists this clone with a few counts. The gene calls are TRBV27 and TRBJ2-7; 8 bases map to TRBD2. Germline assignment: CDR1 MNHEY and CDR2 SMNVEV (reference sequence). J gave up 5 bases and V 2 bases, and 2 bases lay outside the gene matches. The CDR3 is 13 amino acids. The CDR3 here is CASSLRGGHEQYF. CDR3 nucleotide sequence: TGTGCCAGCAGTTTACGGGGGGGCCACGAGCAGTACTTC.

This chain connects TRBV28 to TRBJ2-1; 11 bases are shared with TRBD2. Looked up from germline, CDR1 is MDHEN and CDR2 is SYDVKM. The CDR3 is 14 amino acids. The J segment lost 3 bases and the V segment lost 7 bases, leaving 2 bases of the junction unmatched. The CDR3 bases are TGTGCCAGCACTAGCGGGGGGCTCTACAATGAGCAGTTCTTC. Protein: CASTSGGLYNEQFF.